One sample yielded the 14 T cell receptor beta chains listed below, sequenced in a study of early T cells in non-severe SARS-CoV-2 infection. From the 5' RACE reads, TCRdb called clonotypes with MiXCR, one entry per CDR3 protein. The repertoire holds tens of thousands of distinct CDR3 sequences, 5% to 6.5% seen once, with about a fifth in the top ten. Sequenced input: whole blood. Receptors originate from an adult who was a healthcare worker with PCR-confirmed SARS-CoV-2 infection or an uninfected control (not recorded which).

There are many counts of this clonotype. This chain joins TRBV27 and TRBJ1-1; D is uncertain. The length of the CDR3 is 13 residues. Germline-derived CDR1 and CDR2 are MNHEY and SMNVEV (reference sequence). With 0 bases removed from V and 4 bases from J, the gap between germline ends came to 6 bases. For the CDR3, the DNA is TGTGCCAGCAGTTTATCCCGAATCACTGAAGCTTTCTTT. Translation gives CASSLSRITEAFF.

This clonotype was observed at least ten times. This rearrangement joins TRBV6-2 or TRBV6-3 to TRBJ1-2; D may be TRBD1 (5 bases). V was shortened by 5 bases and J by 1 base, with 8 bases between the two germline ends. The germline gives CDR1 MNHEY, CDR2 SVGEGT. The CDR3 consists of 13 residues. The CDR3 sequence is CASSRDSNYGYTF. The CDR3 nucleotides read TGTGCCAGCAGTCGAGACAGTAACTATGGCTACACCTTC.

This clonotype was seen at least ten times. V gene TRBV7-9 combines with J gene TRBJ1-2; maybe TRBD1 (6 bases). Germline V gene sequence: CDR1 SEHNR, CDR2 FQNEAQ (reference sequence). The CDR3 spans 16 residues. Trimming cost V 5 bases and J 3 bases, with 19 bases left between them. CDR3 loop: CASSNAKGGLDYGYTF. Here the CDR3 DNA reads TGTGCCAGCAGCAACGCGAAAGGGGGGCTAGACTATGGCTACACCTTC.

In its sample, this clonotype was seen many times. The V call is TRBV7-3, the J call TRBJ2-2; a possible D gene is TRBD2 (6 bases). The CDR3 contains 16 residues. Germline lookup yields CDR1 SGHTA and CDR2 FQGTGA. V was clipped by 1 base and J by 1 base, with 10 bases between them. Here the CDR3 reads CASSLIGGMNTGELFF. The CDR3 DNA reads as TGTGCCAGCAGCTTAATAGGAGGGATGAACACCGGGGAGCTGTTTTTT.

The sample holds many counts of this clonotype. The V gene is TRBV9, the J gene TRBJ1-5; 8 bases are a match to TRBD1. The CDR3 contains 15 residues. Germline CDR1 SGDLS, CDR2 YYNGEE. After removal of 3 bases from V and 6 bases from J, the junction contained 8 bases not matched to a gene. The DNA for the CDR3 is TGTGCCAGCAGCGAGACAGGGGAATCGGTTCAGCCCCAGCATTTT. Translation gives CASSETGESVQPQHF.

This clonotype was seen only a few times. The chain carries TRBV15 and TRBJ2-2, with TRBD1 matching over 8 bases. Trimming at V came to 7 bases and at J to 0 bases, leaving 10 bases not matched to a gene. CDR3 length: 17 amino acids. The germline CDR1 and CDR2 sequences are LNHNV and YYDKDF (reference sequence). The CDR3 DNA is TGTGCCACCACCCGGGACAGGATCGCGACGAACACCGGGGAGCTGTTTTTT. Its translation: CATTRDRIATNTGELFF.

In this sample, this clonotype turned up many times. This rearrangement joins TRBV7-6 to TRBJ2-3, with 9 bases that match TRBD2. Germline assignment: CDR1 SGHVS and CDR2 FNYEAQ. The CDR3 consists of 16 residues. V lost 3 bases and J lost 5; bases outside the gene matches: 9. CDR3 protein: CASSFGSGGRGDTQYF. CDR3 nucleotide sequence: TGTGCCAGCAGCTTCGGTAGCGGGGGACGTGGAGATACGCAGTATTTT. Combining the CDR3 with reference TRBV7-6 and TRBJ2-3 gives the whole variable domain GAGVSQSPRYKVTKRGQDVALRCDPISGHVSLYWYRQALGQGPEFLTYFNYEAQQDKSGLPNDRFSAERPEGSISTLTIQRTEQRDSAMYRCASSFGSGGRGDTQYFGPGTRLTVL.

There are many counts of this clonotype. This rearrangement joins TRBV11-3 to TRBJ2-7, with no clear D. The CDR3 contains 11 residues. V lost 3 bases to trimming and J lost 6 bases, with 6 bases between them. Per the germline V gene, CDR1 is SGHNT and CDR2 is YENEEA. The CDR3 protein is CASSFESEQYF. DNA for the CDR3: TGTGCCAGCAGCTTTGAGTCCGAGCAGTACTTC.

A few counts support this clonotype. The V call is TRBV7-9, the J call TRBJ2-1; TRBD2 aligns across 7 bases. The CDR3 contains 13 residues. Per the germline V gene, CDR1 is SEHNR and CDR2 is FQNEAQ (reference sequence). The V and J ends lost 7 bases and 8 bases, in that order; junction bases with no gene match: 8. The CDR3: CASTPREVDEQFF. The DNA of the CDR3 is TGTGCCAGCACCCCTCGGGAGGTAGATGAGCAGTTCTTC. Full variable domain (missing parts from reference TRBV7-9 and TRBJ2-1): DTGVSQNPRHKITKRGQNVTFRCDPISEHNRLYWYRQTLGQGPEFLTYFQNEAQLEKSRLLSDRFSAERPKGSFSTLEIQRTEQGDSAMYLCASTPREVDEQFFGPGTRLTVL.

In this sample, this clonotype turned up a few times. Here the CDR3 reads CASSLGGNRVNSPLHF. For the CDR3, the DNA is TGTGCCAGCAGCTTAGGAGGCAACAGGGTTAATTCACCCCTCCACTTT. This chain connects TRBV11-2 to TRBJ1-6; D is possibly TRBD1 (6 bases). Trimming removed 1 base from V and 6 bases from J, with 13 bases in between. This CDR3 has 16 residues. CDR1 and CDR2 from the germline V gene are SGHAT and FQNNGV.

This clonotype was counted at least ten times. V usage is TRBV27 and J usage is TRBJ2-7, with TRBD1 identical over 7 bases. CDR3 length: 12 amino acids. Looked up from germline, CDR1 is MNHEY and CDR2 is SMNVEV (reference sequence). The ends lost 6 bases at V and 3 bases at J; junction bases unmatched: 2. CDR3: CASSRDSYEQYF. DNA of the CDR3: TGTGCCAGCAGCAGGGACAGCTACGAGCAGTACTTC.

This clonotype was detected many times. The chain uses TRBV3-1 and TRBJ1-5, with D uncertain. The V gene lost 4 bases and the J gene lost 4 bases, with 14 bases spanning the gap. Germline V gene lookup returns CDR1 LGHDT and CDR2 YNNKEL (reference sequence). CDR3 length equals 15 residues. Written as DNA, the CDR3 is TGTGCCAGCAGCCTTTCCTCCGTAGGGAATCAGCCCCAGCATTTT. Amino acids: CASSLSSVGNQPQHF.

This clonotype was observed many times. The chain employs TRBV20-1 and TRBJ2-7; possibly TRBD2 for D (6 bases). In germline, CDR1 is DFQATT, CDR2 SNEGSKA (reference sequence). This CDR3 has 12 amino acids. The V gene lost 2 bases and the J gene lost 6 bases, with 11 bases spanning the gap. This CDR3 reads CSARFSGAEQYF. In DNA, the CDR3 is TGCAGTGCTAGATTTTCGGGAGCCGAGCAGTACTTC.

This clonotype was seen only a few times. The J gene is TRBJ1-3, the V gene TRBV2; D may be TRBD1 (5 bases). CDR3 length: 16 amino acids. V was cut by 5 bases and J by 0 bases, with 14 bases left in between. CDR1 SNHLY and CDR2 FYNNEI come from the germline V gene. CDR3 protein: CASSLSGAVSGNTIYF. The CDR3 DNA is TGTGCCAGCAGTTTGTCCGGGGCCGTCTCTGGAAACACCATATATTTT. Looking up the rest from reference TRBV2 and TRBJ1-3 gives the full variable domain: EPEVTQTPSHQVTQMGQEVILRCVPISNHLYFYWYRQILGQKVEFLVSFYNNEISEKSEIFDDQFSVERPDGSNFTLKIRSTKLEDSAMYFCASSLSGAVSGNTIYFGEGSWLTVV.